The entry below gives a single T cell receptor (beta chain) sequence along with its context. Its antigen is not known. UMIs and sample barcodes were carried by the TCR alpha and TCR beta cDNA libraries that 5'RACE produced using constant-segment primers. TCRdb independently ran MiXCR on the 5' RACE reads; one entry per CDR3 protein. This table holds more than 110,000 distinct CDR3 sequences, roughly 24% found once. The sample belongs to a study of T-cell memory formation after mild COVID-19. Study overall: Clusters were largely donor specific. Findings of the study overall: CD4+ contracting clones were found mainly in CM and EM, and CD8+ ones in EMRA.

Specimen: PBMCs or a T cell subset sorted from them (not recorded which). The source of this sequence is an adult woman who had mild COVID-19 (a few samples of this study predate the infection). Cell type and time point are not known.

CDR3 sequence reads: CASTRGTSGTFEQFF. The CDR3 DNA follows: TGTGCCAGCACCCGAGGGACTAGCGGGACTTTCGAGCAGTTCTTC. The rearrangement joins TRBV27 to TRBJ2-1, with 13 nucleotides matching TRBD2. CDR3 length: 15 residues. The V and J ends lost 7 bases and 10 bases, in that order; junction bases with no gene match: 10. Per germline, CDR1 MNHEY and CDR2 SMNVEV (reference sequence).